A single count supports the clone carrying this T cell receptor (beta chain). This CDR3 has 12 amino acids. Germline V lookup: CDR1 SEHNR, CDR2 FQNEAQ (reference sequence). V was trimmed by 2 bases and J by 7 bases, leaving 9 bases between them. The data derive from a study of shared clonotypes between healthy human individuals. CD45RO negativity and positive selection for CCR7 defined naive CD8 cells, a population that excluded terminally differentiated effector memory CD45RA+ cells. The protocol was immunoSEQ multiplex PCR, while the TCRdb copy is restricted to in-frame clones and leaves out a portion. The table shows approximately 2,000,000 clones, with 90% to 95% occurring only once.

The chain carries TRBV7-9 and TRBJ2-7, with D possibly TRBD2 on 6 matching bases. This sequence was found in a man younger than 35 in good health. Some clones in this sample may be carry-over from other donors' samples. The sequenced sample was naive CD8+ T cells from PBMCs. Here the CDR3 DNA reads TGTGCCAGCAGCTTAACGGGACTGGAGCAGTACTTC. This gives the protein CASSLTGLEQYF.